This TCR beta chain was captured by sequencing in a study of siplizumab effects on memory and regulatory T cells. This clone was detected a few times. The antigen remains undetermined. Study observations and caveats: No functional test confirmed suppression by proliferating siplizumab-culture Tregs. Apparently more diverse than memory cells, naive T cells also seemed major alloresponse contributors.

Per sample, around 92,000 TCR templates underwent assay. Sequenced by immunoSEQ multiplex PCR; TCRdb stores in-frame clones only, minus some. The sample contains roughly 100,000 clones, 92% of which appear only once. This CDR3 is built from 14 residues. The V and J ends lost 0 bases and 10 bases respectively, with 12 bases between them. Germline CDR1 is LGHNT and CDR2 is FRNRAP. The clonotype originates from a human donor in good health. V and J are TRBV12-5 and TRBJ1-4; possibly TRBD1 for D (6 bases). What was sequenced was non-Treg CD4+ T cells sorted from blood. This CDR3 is CASGLVPPGAKLFF. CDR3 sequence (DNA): TGTGCTAGTGGTTTGGTACCTCCGGGGGCAAAACTGTTTTTT.